This T cell receptor (beta chain) was sequenced in a study of cytomegalovirus exposure and HLA in healthy donors. Notes on the study in general: First-cohort TCR clusters tended to co-occur in the approximately 110 validation repertoires, a later analysis found. CMV antigen specificity of a few CMV-associated chains was confirmed in vitro.

Deletions cut 8 bases from V and 5 bases from J, with 12 bases between. The V gene's germline CDR1 is GTSNPN and CDR2 SVGIG (reference sequence). The CDR3 extends over 11 amino acids. Details on this clone: The antigen remains undetermined.

Using immunoSEQ multiplex PCR, the repertoire was profiled, and TCRdb retains in-frame clones only, with some absent. The repertoire holds 120,000 or so clones, with approximately 89% as singletons. The V and J genes are TRBV30 and TRBJ1-2, with a tentative D call TRBD1 (5 bases). The TCR originated in a woman younger than 30 in good health and CMV-seronegative. Source material: PBMCs. CDR3 protein: CARRQYYGYTF. The CDR3 nucleotides read TGTGCCCGAAGACAGTATTATGGCTACACCTTC.